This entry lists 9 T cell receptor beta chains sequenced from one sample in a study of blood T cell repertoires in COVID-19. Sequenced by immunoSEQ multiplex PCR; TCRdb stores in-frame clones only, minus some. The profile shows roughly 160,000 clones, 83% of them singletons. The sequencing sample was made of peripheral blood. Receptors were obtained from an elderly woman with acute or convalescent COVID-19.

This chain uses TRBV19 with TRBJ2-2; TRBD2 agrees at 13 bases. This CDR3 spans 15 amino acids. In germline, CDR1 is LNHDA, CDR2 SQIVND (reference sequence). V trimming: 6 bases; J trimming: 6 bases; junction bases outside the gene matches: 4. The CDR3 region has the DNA TGTGCCAGTAGGCGGACTAGCGGGAGTTCCGGGGAGCTGTTTTTT. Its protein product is CASRRTSGSSGELFF. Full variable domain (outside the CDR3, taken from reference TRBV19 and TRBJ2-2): DGGITQSPKYLFRKEGQNVTLSCEQNLNHDAMYWYRQDPGQGLRLIYYSQIVNDFQKGDIAEGYSVSREKKESFPLTVTSAQKNPTAFYLCASRRTSGSSGELFFGEGSRLTVL.

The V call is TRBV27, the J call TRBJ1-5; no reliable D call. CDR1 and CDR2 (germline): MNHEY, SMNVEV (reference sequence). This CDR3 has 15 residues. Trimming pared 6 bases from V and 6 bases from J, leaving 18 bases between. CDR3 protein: CASSPNEEAGQPQHF. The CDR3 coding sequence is TGTGCCAGCAGCCCCAACGAGGAGGCCGGTCAGCCCCAGCATTTT.

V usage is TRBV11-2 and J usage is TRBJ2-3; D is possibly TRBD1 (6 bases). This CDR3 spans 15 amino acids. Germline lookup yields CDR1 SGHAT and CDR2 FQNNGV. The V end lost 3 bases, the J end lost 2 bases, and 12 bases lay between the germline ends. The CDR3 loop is CASSLTGIPTDTQYF. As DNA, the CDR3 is TGTGCCAGCAGCTTGACAGGAATACCCACAGATACGCAGTATTTT.

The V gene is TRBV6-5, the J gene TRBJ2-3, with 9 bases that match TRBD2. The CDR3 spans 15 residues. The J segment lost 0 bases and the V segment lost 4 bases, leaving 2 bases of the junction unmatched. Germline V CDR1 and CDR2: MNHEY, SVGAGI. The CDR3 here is CASSLGLASTDTQYF. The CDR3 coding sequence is TGTGCCAGCAGTTTAGGACTAGCGAGCACAGATACGCAGTATTTT.

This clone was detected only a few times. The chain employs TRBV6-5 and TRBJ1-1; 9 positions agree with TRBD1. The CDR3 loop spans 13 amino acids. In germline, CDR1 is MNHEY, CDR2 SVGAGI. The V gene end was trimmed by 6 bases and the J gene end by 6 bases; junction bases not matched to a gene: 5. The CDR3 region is CASRTGGEAEAFF. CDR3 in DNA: TGTGCCAGCAGAACAGGGGGCGAGGCTGAAGCTTTCTTT.

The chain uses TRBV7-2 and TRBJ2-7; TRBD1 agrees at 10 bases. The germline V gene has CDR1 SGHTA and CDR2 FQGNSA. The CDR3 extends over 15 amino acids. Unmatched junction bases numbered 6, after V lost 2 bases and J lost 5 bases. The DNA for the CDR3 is TGTGCCAGCAGCTTAATTGGGGACAGGGGTAACGAGCAGTACTTC. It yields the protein CASSLIGDRGNEQYF. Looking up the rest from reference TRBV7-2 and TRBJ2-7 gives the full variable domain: GAGVSQSPSNKVTEKGKDVELRCDPISGHTALYWYRQSLGQGLEFLIYFQGNSAPDKSGLPSDRFSAERTGGSVSTLTIQRTQQEDSAVYLCASSLIGDRGNEQYFGPGTRLTVT.

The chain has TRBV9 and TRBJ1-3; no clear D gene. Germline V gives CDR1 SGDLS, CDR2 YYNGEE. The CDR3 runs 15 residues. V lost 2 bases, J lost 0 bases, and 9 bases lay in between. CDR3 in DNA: TGTGCCAGCAGCGTCGCACCGAGCTCTGGAAACACCATATATTTT. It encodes CASSVAPSSGNTIYF. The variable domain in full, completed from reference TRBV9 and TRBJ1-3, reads DSGVTQTPKHLITATGQRVTLRCSPRSGDLSVYWYQQSLDQGLQFLIQYYNGEERAKGNILERFSAQQFPDLHSELNLSSLELGDSALYFCASSVAPSSGNTIYFGEGSWLTVV.

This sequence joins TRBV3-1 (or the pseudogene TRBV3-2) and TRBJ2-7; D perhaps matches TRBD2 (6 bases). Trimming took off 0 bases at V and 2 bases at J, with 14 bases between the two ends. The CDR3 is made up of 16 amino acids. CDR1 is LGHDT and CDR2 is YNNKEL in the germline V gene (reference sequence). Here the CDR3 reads CASSQDRGGVTYEQYF. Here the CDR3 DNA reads TGTGCCAGCAGCCAAGATCGGGGCGGGGTAACCTACGAGCAGTACTTC.

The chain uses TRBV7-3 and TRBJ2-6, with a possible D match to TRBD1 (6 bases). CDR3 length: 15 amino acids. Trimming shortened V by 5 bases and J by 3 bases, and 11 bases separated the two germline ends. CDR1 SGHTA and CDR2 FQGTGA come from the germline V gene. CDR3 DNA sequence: TGTGCCAGCAGCAGCCAACAGGGTGGGGCCAACGTCCTGACTTTC. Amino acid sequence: CASSSQQGGANVLTF.